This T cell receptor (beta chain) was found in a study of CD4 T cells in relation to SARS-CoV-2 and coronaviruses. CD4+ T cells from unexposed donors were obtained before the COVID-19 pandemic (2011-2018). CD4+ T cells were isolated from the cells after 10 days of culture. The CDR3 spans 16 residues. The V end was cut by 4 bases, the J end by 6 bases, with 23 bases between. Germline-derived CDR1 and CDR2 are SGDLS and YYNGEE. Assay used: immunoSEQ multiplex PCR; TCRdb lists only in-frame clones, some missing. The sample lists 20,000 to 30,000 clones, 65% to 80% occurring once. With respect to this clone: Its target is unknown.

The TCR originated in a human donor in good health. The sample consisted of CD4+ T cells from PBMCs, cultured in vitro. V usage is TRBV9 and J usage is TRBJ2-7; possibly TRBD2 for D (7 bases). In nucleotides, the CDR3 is TGTGCCAGCAGCTCGGGGGGACGGGGGCGGGCCTTCGAGCAGTACTTC. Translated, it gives CASSSGGRGRAFEQYF.